This T cell receptor beta chain appears in the sequencing data of a study of T cell responses to AZD1222 COVID-19 vaccine. Some clones are missing from TCRdb's copy, which holds only in-frame ones; the method was immunoSEQ multiplex PCR. The table has 45,000 to 60,000 clones, 70% to 90% seen once. The clonotype was recovered from an adult in good health. This specimen was peripheral blood, taken on day 0 of AZD1222 vaccination.

The CDR3: CASSEVGNEQFF. The DNA for the CDR3 is TGTGCCAGCAGCGAAGTAGGCAATGAGCAGTTCTTC. This sequence joins TRBV7-3 and TRBJ2-1, with unresolved D. This CDR3 spans 12 amino acids. CDR1 is SGHTA and CDR2 is FQGTGA in the germline V gene. Trimming took 5 bases from V and 6 from J, leaving 8 bases between them.